The 27 T cell receptor beta chains reported below all come from one sample, sequenced in a study of blood T cell repertoires in COVID-19. Produced via immunoSEQ multiplex PCR; TCRdb's table is partial and in-frame only. This table has tens of thousands of clones, 65% to 90% appearing once. Sequencing input: peripheral blood. The receptors come from a man at least 80 years old with acute or convalescent COVID-19.

The V and J genes are TRBV30 and TRBJ2-7, with a weak D call TRBD1 (7 bases). V dropped 4 bases and J dropped 3 bases, with 16 bases sitting between them. From germline, CDR1 is GTSNPN and CDR2 SVGIG (reference sequence). This CDR3 is built from 14 residues. CDR3 loop: CAWKSTGRIYEQYF. Here the CDR3 DNA reads TGTGCCTGGAAGTCGACAGGGAGGATCTACGAGCAGTACTTC.

In this sample, this clone turned up a few times. The genes are TRBV4-1 and TRBJ1-1; D is possibly TRBD1 (6 bases). Germline-derived CDR1 and CDR2 are MGHRA and YSYEKL. The ends were cut back, 7 bases at V and 11 bases at J, with 26 bases in the middle. CDR3 length: 15 residues. Here the CDR3 DNA reads TGCGCCAGCAAACTACTTGCCGGGACAAGGGCATGGGCTTTCTTT. Translated, it gives CASKLLAGTRAWAFF.

The chain has TRBV11-3 and TRBJ2-7; 9 positions agree with TRBD2. CDR3 length equals 13 residues. The V segment lost 2 bases and the J segment 4 bases; nucleotides outside the gene matches: 0. Germline CDR1 and CDR2: SGHNT and YENEEA. The CDR3 nucleotides read TGTGCCAGCAGCTTACTAGCGGGGTACGAGCAGTACTTC. This encodes CASSLLAGYEQYF. The full variable domain, rest sourced from reference TRBV11-3 and TRBJ2-7, is EAGVVQSPRYKIIEKKQPVAFWCNPISGHNTLYWYLQNLGQGPELLIRYENEEAVDDSQLPKDRFSAERLKGVDSTLKIQPAELGDSAVYLCASSLLAGYEQYFGPGTRLTVT.

This chain uses TRBV6-1 with TRBJ2-1; 9 nucleotides match TRBD2. Trimming at V came to 3 bases and at J to 4 bases, leaving 4 bases not matched to a gene. The germline V gene has CDR1 MNHNS and CDR2 SASEGT. The CDR3 covers 15 residues. This CDR3 is CASSENLAGYNEQFF. CDR3 sequence (DNA): TGTGCCAGCAGTGAGAATCTAGCGGGATACAATGAGCAGTTCTTC.

This clone is a singleton in its sample. The chain combines TRBV2 with TRBJ2-1, with 7 bases that match TRBD2. The CDR3 spans 14 residues. The V gene's germline CDR1 is SNHLY and CDR2 FYNNEI. V shed 4 bases, J shed 0 bases, and the junction held 0 bases outside the gene matches. The CDR3 coding sequence is TGTGCCAGCAGTGGCGGGAGCTCCTACAATGAGCAGTTCTTC. It codes for CASSGGSSYNEQFF.

This clone occurred once. J is TRBJ1-1 and V is TRBV4-3, with no clear D. V was clipped by 1 base and J by 0 bases, with 12 bases between them. This CDR3 region has 16 residues. The germline gives CDR1 LGHNA, CDR2 YSLEER. The CDR3 DNA reads as TGCGCCAGCAGCCAAGGGTACCGGGGAATGAACACTGAAGCTTTCTTT. Protein: CASSQGYRGMNTEAFF.

This clone appeared once. The J gene is TRBJ2-6, the V gene TRBV7-2, with D maybe TRBD2 (7 bases). V was clipped by 10 bases and J by 0 bases, with 13 bases between them. There are 15 residues in the CDR3. Germline CDR1 reads SGHTA; CDR2 reads FQGNSA. For the CDR3, the DNA is TGTGCCACTAGGCGGGGGCTCTCTGGGGCCAACGTCCTGACTTTC. The encoded protein is CATRRGLSGANVLTF.

The chain combines TRBV7-9 with TRBJ1-3; D is undetermined. Per the germline V gene, CDR1 is SEHNR and CDR2 is FQNEAQ (reference sequence). The ends were cut back, 5 bases at V and 0 bases at J, with 14 bases in the middle. The CDR3 runs 16 residues. The CDR3 DNA follows: TGTGCCAGCAGCCAATGGCTGCAAAACTCTGGAAACACCATATATTTT. Translation: CASSQWLQNSGNTIYF.

The chain uses TRBV6-5 and TRBJ1-2; 10 bases map to TRBD1. Germline CDR1 reads MNHEY; CDR2 reads SVGAGI. With V trimmed by 0 bases and J by 5 bases, 6 bases remained unmatched. The CDR3 has 16 amino acids. CDR3 residues: CASSYSGTGAVYGYTF. CDR3 coding DNA: TGTGCCAGCAGTTACTCCGGGACAGGGGCGGTTTATGGCTACACCTTC.

Here the CDR3 reads CATSDRDRGGYGYTF. DNA for the CDR3: TGTGCCACCAGTGACCGGGACAGAGGCGGGTATGGCTACACCTTC. The chain is built from TRBV24-1 and TRBJ1-2, with TRBD1 matching 7 bases. The V gene's germline CDR1 is KGHDR and CDR2 SFDVKD. The CDR3 covers 15 residues. Trimming at V came to 4 bases and at J to 5 bases, leaving 9 bases not matched to a gene.

The chain employs TRBV29-1 and TRBJ1-5; no reliable D call. The germline V gene encodes CDR1 SQVTM and CDR2 ANQGSEA. The CDR3 spans 14 residues. The V end lost 6 bases, the J end lost 0 bases, and 12 bases lay between the germline ends. DNA of the CDR3: TGCAGCGTGATCATAACAGATAGCAATCAGCCCCAGCATTTT. It is translated as CSVIITDSNQPQHF. The complete variable domain, with remaining parts taken from reference TRBV29-1 and TRBJ1-5, reads SAVISQKPSRDICQRGTSLTIQCQVDSQVTMMFWYRQQPGQSLTLIATANQGSEATYESGFVIDKFPISRPNLTFSTLTVSNMSPEDSSIYLCSVIITDSNQPQHFGDGTRLSIL.

The chain carries TRBV9 and TRBJ1-6; 10 bases are a match to TRBD1. Germline-derived CDR1 and CDR2 are SGDLS and YYNGEE. This CDR3 has 13 amino acids. Unmatched junction bases numbered 2, after V lost 7 bases and J lost 7 bases. In DNA form, the CDR3 reads TGTGCCAGCTCGGGACAGGGGAATTCACCCCTCCACTTT. Protein: CASSGQGNSPLHF. The full variable domain, in which reference TRBV9 and TRBJ1-6 provide the parts outside the CDR3, is DSGVTQTPKHLITATGQRVTLRCSPRSGDLSVYWYQQSLDQGLQFLIQYYNGEERAKGNILERFSAQQFPDLHSELNLSSLELGDSALYFCASSGQGNSPLHFGNGTRLTVT.

This clone was counted a single time. The chain uses TRBV5-1 and TRBJ2-5; 9 bases map to TRBD2. The CDR3 length is 14 residues. CDR1 is SGHRS and CDR2 is YFSETQ in the germline V gene. The trim removed 0 bases at V and 12 bases at J, leaving 9 bases unmatched. CDR3 sequence: CASSLVGGRARKYF. CDR3 nucleotides: TGCGCCAGCAGCTTGGTCGGCGGGAGGGCCCGAAAGTACTTC.

The chain employs TRBV7-6 and TRBJ2-3; 10 bases line up with TRBD2. After removal of 5 bases from V and 4 bases from J, the junction contained 9 bases not matched to a gene. The CDR3 spans 16 residues. Germline lookup yields CDR1 SGHVS and CDR2 FNYEAQ. In nucleotides, the CDR3 is TGTGCCAGCAGCCGCCGGGGAGCGGGAGGGCCAGATACGCAGTATTTT. Protein: CASSRRGAGGPDTQYF.

The chain combines TRBV2 with TRBJ2-2, with D possibly being TRBD1 (7 bases). Deletions cut 6 bases from V and 2 bases from J, with 13 bases between. Germline-derived CDR1 and CDR2 are SNHLY and FYNNEI. The CDR3 is made up of 15 amino acids. The chain's CDR3 is CASRGRGTNTGELFF. The CDR3, as DNA: TGTGCCAGCAGGGGCAGGGGGACTAACACCGGGGAGCTGTTTTTT.

This chain connects TRBV5-1 to TRBJ1-4; the match to TRBD1 covers 7 bases. The CDR3 runs 16 residues. Losses at the gene ends were 2 bases for V and 5 bases for J; bases not matched to a gene: 9. Looked up from germline, CDR1 is SGHRS and CDR2 is YFSETQ. The CDR3 coding sequence is TGCGCCAGCAGCTTCCGACAGGGCCCTTCCAATGAAAAACTGTTTTTT. Protein sequence: CASSFRQGPSNEKLFF.

In its sample, this clone was seen a few times. This chain connects TRBV5-1 to TRBJ1-5, with a weak D call TRBD1 (5 bases). In germline, CDR1 is SGHRS, CDR2 YFSETQ. The V end lost 0 bases, the J end lost 7 bases, and 11 bases lay between the germline ends. CDR3 length: 14 residues. The CDR3 sequence: CASSLEGRGQPQHF. The CDR3 DNA follows: TGCGCCAGCAGCTTGGAGGGGAGGGGACAGCCCCAGCATTTT.

The genes are TRBV25-1 and TRBJ2-1; TRBD2 matches 9 bases. CDR3 length equals 14 residues. Germline V gives CDR1 MGHDK, CDR2 SYGVNS. The V gene end was trimmed by 3 bases and the J gene end by 7 bases; junction bases not matched to a gene: 4. In DNA, the CDR3 is TGTGCCAGCAGTGATAGCGGGAGCTTAAATGAGCAGTTCTTC. Translation: CASSDSGSLNEQFF.

This clone was seen just once. The rearrangement joins TRBV4-2 to TRBJ1-3, with D possibly TRBD1 on 6 matching bases. CDR1 is LGHNA, CDR2 YNFKEQ, per germline. This CDR3 has 14 amino acids. Trimming shortened V by 3 bases and J by 4 bases, and 10 bases separated the two germline ends. The CDR3 is CASSQTGRGNTIYF. CDR3 coding DNA: TGTGCCAGCAGCCAGACAGGTCGGGGAAACACCATATATTTT.

The chain joins TRBV11-2 to TRBJ1-2, with D uncertain. The CDR3 loop spans 14 amino acids. The V and J ends lost 5 bases and 6 bases respectively, with 16 bases between them. Germline V gene lookup returns CDR1 SGHAT and CDR2 FQNNGV. This CDR3 reads CASSPPTEGDGYTF. CDR3 DNA sequence: TGTGCCAGCAGCCCCCCAACCGAAGGAGATGGCTACACCTTC.

The chain has TRBV4-1 and TRBJ1-5; a possible D gene is TRBD1 (5 bases). The germline V gene encodes CDR1 MGHRA and CDR2 YSYEKL. This CDR3 has 16 amino acids. The V end lost 6 bases, the J end lost 2 bases, and 17 bases lay between the germline ends. The CDR3 loop reads CASSDAGYLGNQPQHF. The CDR3 DNA is TGCGCCAGCAGTGACGCAGGGTATCTGGGCAATCAGCCCCAGCATTTT.

This chain joins TRBV30 and TRBJ1-2, with unresolved D. The V gene lost 8 bases and the J gene lost 2 bases, with 12 bases spanning the gap. This CDR3 has 12 residues. Germline V lookup: CDR1 GTSNPN, CDR2 SVGIG (reference sequence). CDR3: CARLEANYGYTF. CDR3 coding DNA: TGTGCCCGCCTGGAGGCAAACTATGGCTACACCTTC.

This rearrangement joins TRBV7-2 to TRBJ1-1; 7 bases agree with TRBD1. Germline CDR1 and CDR2: SGHTA and FQGNSA. CDR3 length equals 13 residues. After removal of 5 bases from V and 7 bases from J, the junction contained 7 bases not matched to a gene. The CDR3 coding sequence is TGTGCCAGCAGCCCCTCGGGACAGCTTGAAGCTTTCTTT. This encodes CASSPSGQLEAFF.

The chain recombines TRBV3-1 (or the pseudogene TRBV3-2) with TRBJ2-3; D may be TRBD1 (6 bases). This CDR3 has 14 residues. The V gene's germline CDR1 is LGHDT and CDR2 YNNKEL (reference sequence). V was shortened by 2 bases and J by 1 base, with 7 bases between the two germline ends. CDR3 protein: CASSQKGGTDTQYF. DNA for the CDR3: TGTGCCAGCAGCCAAAAGGGGGGCACAGATACGCAGTATTTT.

The chain is built from TRBV9 and TRBJ1-6, with D possibly being TRBD1 (5 bases). The CDR3 loop spans 16 amino acids. The V end was cut by 0 bases, the J end by 9 bases, with 16 bases between. The germline V gene has CDR1 SGDLS and CDR2 YYNGEE. Here the CDR3 reads CASSVEEAGTGSPLHF. The CDR3 DNA follows: TGTGCCAGCAGCGTAGAGGAGGCGGGGACGGGTTCACCCCTCCACTTT.

The chain recombines TRBV9 with TRBJ2-5, with D hard to call. The CDR3 runs to 14 residues. Germline V gene lookup returns CDR1 SGDLS and CDR2 YYNGEE. Trimming took 4 bases from V and 5 from J, leaving 15 bases between them. CDR3 nucleotides: TGTGCCAGCAGCCCGATCTGGCCGTCGGAGACCCAGTACTTC. Its translation is CASSPIWPSETQYF.

The rearrangement links TRBV11-2 to TRBJ2-1; 11 bases agree with TRBD2. The V segment lost 5 bases and the J segment 4 bases; nucleotides outside the gene matches: 7. Germline-derived CDR1 and CDR2 are SGHAT and FQNNGV. The CDR3 length is 16 residues. The CDR3 is CASSSGTSGPYNEQFF. The CDR3 bases are TGTGCCAGCAGCAGTGGGACTAGCGGCCCATACAATGAGCAGTTCTTC.